This paragraph covers one T cell receptor beta chain sequence. The antigen remains undetermined. These data originate in a study of identifying expanded T cells in peripheral blood. The germline gives CDR1 LNHNV, CDR2 YYDKDF (reference sequence). The CDR3 loop spans 14 amino acids. V was pared by 3 bases and J by 7 bases, with 7 bases of the junction left unmatched. The table came from immunoSEQ multiplex PCR; TCRdb's copy has only in-frame clones and leaves some out. Among about 100,000 clones, roughly 86% were seen once, and the ten largest hold roughly 5.9%. Study-wide findings and caveats: Roughly two-week clone count variance significantly increased as total template count grew. Differentially abundant clones: 0.95 to 1.5 between replicates, around 17 at roughly 2 weeks, 19 to 20 at four.

No infections or other immune events were documented during collection. The sample comprised blood. The chain recombines TRBV15 with TRBJ1-2, with 8 bases identical to TRBD1. The receptor was isolated from a person aged 18-69 years in good health. The CDR3 DNA is TGTGCCACCAGCAGGGACAGGGCCGGTGGTGGCTACACCTTC. This sequence encodes CATSRDRAGGGYTF.